A single sample gave rise to the 28 T cell receptor beta chains below, sequenced in a study of T cell clones after liver transplantation. The data were produced by immunoSEQ multiplex PCR, yet TCRdb's version contains in-frame clones alone and is incomplete. The data contain roughly 50,000 clones, 65% to 85% of them singletons. The sample was CD4+ T cells from blood, taken before liver transplant. The receptors shown here come from a human donor who received a liver transplant.

The rearrangement joins TRBV19 to TRBJ1-2; the D is unclear. V lost 5 bases to trimming and J lost 3 bases, with 19 bases between them. CDR1 and CDR2 (germline): LNHDA, SQIVND (reference sequence). This CDR3 is built from 16 residues. In nucleotides, the CDR3 is TGTGCCAGTAGTTCCTCTTTAAGGGATTACCACTATGGCTACACCTTC. Translating gives CASSSSLRDYHYGYTF.

The chain joins TRBV5-6 to TRBJ2-7, with D maybe TRBD1 (5 bases). The V and J ends lost 1 base and 5 bases respectively, with 13 bases between them. Germline CDR1 and CDR2: SGHDT and YYEEEE. The CDR3 is 14 amino acids. CDR3 residues: CASSLPAGLHEQYF. CDR3 bases: TGTGCCAGCAGCTTGCCGGCAGGGCTCCACGAGCAGTACTTC.

The chain is built from TRBV5-1 and TRBJ1-1; maybe TRBD1 (6 bases). Germline values: CDR1 SGHRS, CDR2 YFSETQ. The CDR3 is 14 residues long. V was pared by 0 bases and J by 7 bases, with 13 bases between. CDR3: CASSLGRGDGEAFF. CDR3 DNA sequence: TGCGCCAGCAGCTTGGGCAGGGGAGACGGTGAAGCTTTCTTT.

V usage is TRBV10-3 and J usage is TRBJ2-7; TRBD2 aligns across 10 bases. Looked up from germline, CDR1 is ENHRY and CDR2 is SYGVKD. The CDR3 runs to 14 residues. J gave up 1 base and V 6 bases, and 3 bases lay outside the gene matches. The CDR3 coding sequence is TGTGCCATCAGGTTGACTAGCGGGTCCTACGAGCAGTACTTC. It codes for CAIRLTSGSYEQYF.

This clone came up once. The chain links TRBV6-6 to TRBJ2-1, with 8 nucleotides matching TRBD2. This CDR3 spans 15 amino acids. From germline, CDR1 is MNHNY and CDR2 SVGAGI (reference sequence). Trimming took 2 bases from V and 6 from J; bases not matched to a gene: 6. In DNA, the CDR3 is TGTGCCAGCAGTTACCGGGGGGGCGGACGCAATGAGCAGTTCTTC. Amino acids: CASSYRGGGRNEQFF.

The chain couples TRBV11-3 to TRBJ2-5; 11 bases match TRBD2. The junction had 2 bases not matched to a gene; V was cut back by 3 bases and J by 5 bases. The CDR3 loop spans 14 amino acids. CDR1 and CDR2 from the germline V gene are SGHNT and YENEEA. CDR3 coding DNA: TGTGCCAGCAGCTTGACTAGCGGGACGGAGACCCAGTACTTC. This gives the protein CASSLTSGTETQYF.

This clone was recorded only once. J is TRBJ2-1 and V is TRBV18; D remains ambiguous. The germline gives CDR1 KGHSH, CDR2 LQKENI. The ends were cut back, 1 base at V and 4 bases at J, with 5 bases in the middle. The CDR3 has 13 residues. CDR3 DNA sequence: TGTGCCAGCTCACCACTCCTATACAATGAGCAGTTCTTC. It codes for CASSPLLYNEQFF.

V is TRBV19 and J is TRBJ1-3; D unresolved. The V end was cut by 4 bases, the J end by 0 bases, with 10 bases between. This CDR3 is 15 amino acids long. Germline values: CDR1 LNHDA, CDR2 SQIVND (reference sequence). CDR3 loop: CASSTGQYSGNTIYF. Written as DNA, the CDR3 is TGTGCCAGTAGTACGGGCCAGTACTCTGGAAACACCATATATTTT. Full variable domain (rest looked up from reference TRBV19 and TRBJ1-3): DGGITQSPKYLFRKEGQNVTLSCEQNLNHDAMYWYRQDPGQGLRLIYYSQIVNDFQKGDIAEGYSVSREKKESFPLTVTSAQKNPTAFYLCASSTGQYSGNTIYFGEGSWLTVV.

This clone has just a few counts. The V and J genes are TRBV10-3 and TRBJ2-7; D tentatively fits TRBD1 or TRBD2 (5 bases each). The CDR3 is 16 amino acids. Trimming took 3 bases from V and 4 from J, leaving 19 bases between them. Germline assignment: CDR1 ENHRY and CDR2 SYGVKD. The CDR3 nucleotides are TGTGCCATCAGTGACCCTGGAACTCTCGGGGCGTACGAGCAGTACTTC. It encodes CAISDPGTLGAYEQYF.

This rearrangement joins TRBV7-6 to TRBJ1-3, with a tentative D call TRBD1 (6 bases). CDR1 is SGHVS and CDR2 is FNYEAQ in the germline V gene. V lost 1 base and J 0 bases, leaving 10 bases between the germline ends. CDR3 length: 16 residues. The CDR3 DNA is TGTGCCAGCAGCTTAGTGGGGGCCTCCTCTGGAAACACCATATATTTT. Translation: CASSLVGASSGNTIYF.

The chain employs TRBV9 and TRBJ2-3; the match to TRBD1 covers 10 bases. In germline, CDR1 is SGDLS, CDR2 YYNGEE. CDR3 length equals 15 residues. V lost 4 bases, J lost 4 bases, and 6 bases stayed unmatched. Here the CDR3 DNA reads TGTGCCAGCAGCCTACGGACAGGGGGTCCAGATACGCAGTATTTT. This encodes CASSLRTGGPDTQYF.

V gene TRBV19 combines with J gene TRBJ2-7; D ambiguous. CDR1 and CDR2 from the germline V gene are LNHDA and SQIVND (reference sequence). This CDR3 has 13 residues. Deletions cut 4 bases from V and 1 base from J, with 8 bases between. CDR3 in amino acids: CASSNQVSYEQYF. The CDR3 DNA is TGTGCCAGTAGTAATCAGGTTTCCTACGAGCAGTACTTC. The whole variable domain, remainder taken from reference TRBV19 and TRBJ2-7, is DGGITQSPKYLFRKEGQNVTLSCEQNLNHDAMYWYRQDPGQGLRLIYYSQIVNDFQKGDIAEGYSVSREKKESFPLTVTSAQKNPTAFYLCASSNQVSYEQYFGPGTRLTVT.

The V and J genes are TRBV7-9 and TRBJ1-3; maybe TRBD1 (6 bases). Germline lookup yields CDR1 SEHNR and CDR2 FQNEAQ (reference sequence). V dropped 5 bases and J dropped 1 base, with 12 bases sitting between them. The CDR3 length is 15 residues. The CDR3 region has the DNA TGTGCCAGCAGCGGCTCCACAGGGTCTGGAAACACCATATATTTT. Protein: CASSGSTGSGNTIYF.

This chain links TRBV7-9 with TRBJ2-5, with TRBD1 matching 10 bases. The J segment lost 4 bases and the V segment lost 3 bases, leaving 8 bases of the junction unmatched. The CDR3 is 16 amino acids. Germline V CDR1 and CDR2: SEHNR, FQNEAQ (reference sequence). As DNA, the CDR3 is TGTGCCAGCAGCTTTCGCGGGACAGGGGAGGGAGAGACCCAGTACTTC. It codes for CASSFRGTGEGETQYF.

V and J are TRBV29-1 and TRBJ2-7; 9 positions agree with TRBD1. J gave up 1 base and V 4 bases, and 2 bases lay outside the gene matches. Germline V gives CDR1 SQVTM, CDR2 ANQGSEA. CDR3 size: 13 residues. This CDR3 is CSVGDRASYEQYF. DNA of the CDR3: TGCAGCGTTGGGGACAGGGCTTCCTACGAGCAGTACTTC.

The chain recombines TRBV30 with TRBJ1-2, with D unclear. Germline V lookup: CDR1 GTSNPN, CDR2 SVGIG (reference sequence). The CDR3 is made up of 13 amino acids. Trimming left V 3 bases short and J 6 bases short, with 14 bases between. The CDR3 spells CAWSGPVGDGYTF. In DNA form, the CDR3 reads TGTGCCTGGAGCGGCCCCGTGGGTGATGGCTACACCTTC.

The J gene is TRBJ1-1, the V gene TRBV7-2; D not certain. Deletions cut 1 base from V and 1 base from J, with 10 bases between. The CDR3 is made up of 15 amino acids. Looked up from germline, CDR1 is SGHTA and CDR2 is FQGNSA. The CDR3 spells CASSLGGRSNTEAFF. DNA for the CDR3: TGTGCCAGCAGCTTAGGAGGGCGCTCGAACACTGAAGCTTTCTTT.

This clone was counted once. The chain recombines TRBV5-1 with TRBJ1-1; no clear D. The V and J ends lost 4 bases and 0 bases respectively, with 7 bases between them. This CDR3 region has 13 residues. Germline V gene data show CDR1 as SGHRS and CDR2 as YFSETQ. CDR3 in amino acids: CASSGSMNTEAFF. CDR3 nucleotides: TGCGCCAGCAGCGGGAGCATGAACACTGAAGCTTTCTTT. Supplemented by reference TRBV5-1 and TRBJ1-1, the full variable domain reads KAGVTQTPRYLIKTRGQQVTLSCSPISGHRSVSWYQQTPGQGLQFLFEYFSETQRNKGNFPGRFSGRQFSNSRSEMNVSTLELGDSALYLCASSGSMNTEAFFGQGTRLTVV.

This chain uses TRBV4-1 with TRBJ2-6, with D uncertain. Trimming stripped 6 bases from V and 4 bases from J, with 7 bases between. This CDR3 spans 13 amino acids. Germline V gene sequence: CDR1 MGHRA, CDR2 YSYEKL. The CDR3 reads CASRPAGANVLTF. Written as DNA, the CDR3 is TGCGCCAGCAGACCCGCGGGGGCCAACGTCCTGACTTTC.

CDR3 loop: CASSDSGTGGFNEQYF. CDR3 in DNA: TGCGCCAGCAGCGACTCCGGGACAGGGGGCTTCAACGAGCAGTACTTC. V and J are TRBV5-1 and TRBJ2-7; 12 positions match TRBD1. The CDR3 spans 16 residues. Germline-derived CDR1 and CDR2 are SGHRS and YFSETQ. The trim removed 4 bases at V and 5 bases at J, leaving 10 bases unmatched.

This rearrangement joins TRBV7-2 to TRBJ1-1, with TRBD1 as a possible D gene (6 bases). The CDR3 contains 16 residues. Trimming took 6 bases from V and 2 from J, leaving 19 bases between them. From germline, CDR1 is SGHTA and CDR2 FQGNSA. The CDR3 is CASRPAVGQFNTEAFF. CDR3 nucleotides: TGTGCCAGCAGGCCAGCAGTAGGACAGTTTAACACTGAAGCTTTCTTT.

The genes are TRBV18 and TRBJ2-7, with D possibly TRBD2 on 6 matching bases. The CDR3 covers 13 residues. V was clipped by 6 bases and J by 2 bases, with 11 bases between them. Looked up from germline, CDR1 is KGHSH and CDR2 is LQKENI. The CDR3, as DNA: TGTGCCAGCTCCACGGGGGTCACCTACGAGCAGTACTTC. Protein product: CASSTGVTYEQYF.

This chain joins TRBV28 and TRBJ1-2; D gene ambiguous. The CDR3 totals 15 residues. CDR1 is MDHEN and CDR2 is SYDVKM in the germline V gene. With 1 base removed from V and 5 bases from J, the gap between germline ends came to 14 bases. The CDR3 reads CASSLYRGPRYGYTF. The CDR3 coding sequence is TGTGCCAGCAGTTTATATCGGGGTCCCCGGTATGGCTACACCTTC.

By sample fraction, this clone is medium-sized. The J gene is TRBJ1-1, the V gene TRBV6-6; the D is unclear. Germline CDR1 and CDR2: MNHNY and SVGAGI (reference sequence). Trimming shortened V by 4 bases and J by 1 base, and 4 bases separated the two germline ends. This CDR3 comprises 12 residues. The CDR3 nucleotides are TGTGCCAGCAGTTCCTGGAACACTGAAGCTTTCTTT. Translated: CASSSWNTEAFF.

The rearrangement links TRBV7-7 to TRBJ2-1; 10 bases are a match to TRBD2. Germline CDR1 is SSHAT and CDR2 is FNYEAQ (reference sequence). The CDR3 sequence is 17 residues long. Trimming removed 4 bases from V and 0 bases from J; junction bases left unmatched: 6. The CDR3: CASSSSGGGTSYNEQFF. The CDR3 coding sequence is TGTGCCAGCAGCTCAAGCGGGGGGGGGACCTCCTACAATGAGCAGTTCTTC.

V is TRBV5-1 and J is TRBJ1-4; D unresolved. This CDR3 comprises 13 residues. V lost 5 bases and J 5 bases, leaving 10 bases between the germline ends. From germline, CDR1 is SGHRS and CDR2 YFSETQ. CDR3 nucleotide sequence: TGCGCCAGCAGTGGTAGGGAAAATGAAAAACTGTTTTTT. It specifies CASSGRENEKLFF. The whole variable domain, remainder taken from reference TRBV5-1 and TRBJ1-4, is KAGVTQTPRYLIKTRGQQVTLSCSPISGHRSVSWYQQTPGQGLQFLFEYFSETQRNKGNFPGRFSGRQFSNSRSEMNVSTLELGDSALYLCASSGRENEKLFFGSGTQLSVL.

V gene TRBV7-3 combines with J gene TRBJ1-1, with no clear D. Trimming shortened V by 6 bases and J by 4 bases, and 18 bases separated the two germline ends. CDR1 and CDR2 (germline): SGHTA, FQGTGA. The CDR3 is 15 residues long. The CDR3 loop is CASRSNAAGGTEAFF. The CDR3 bases are TGTGCCAGCAGATCCAATGCGGCAGGAGGCACTGAAGCTTTCTTT.

The genes are TRBV7-2 and TRBJ2-1; perhaps TRBD1 as D (6 bases). V dropped 4 bases and J dropped 0 bases, with 13 bases sitting between them. The CDR3 runs 16 residues. The germline V gene encodes CDR1 SGHTA and CDR2 FQGNSA. The CDR3 DNA is TGTGCCAGCAGCTCCAAAACAGGGAGCTCCTACAATGAGCAGTTCTTC. Its translation: CASSSKTGSSYNEQFF.